The clone carrying this TCR beta chain was picked up one time. Its antigen is unidentified. The same CDR3 is also encoded by other DNA sequences in this sample. Method: immunoSEQ multiplex PCR; TCRdb's copy keeps in-frame clones and lacks some. The sample lists roughly 160,000 clones, roughly 94% occurring once. This specimen belongs to a study of T cell responses to AZD1222 COVID-19 vaccine. Study-level findings and limits: The study sampled repertoires only after the peak T cell response. Baseline seropositivity characterized only a handful of AZD1222 recipients.

The TCR originated in an adult in good health. The sample here was peripheral blood, taken on day 0 of AZD1222 vaccination.

CDR3 sequence: CASSEYNEQFF. The CDR3 DNA reads as TGCGCCAGCAGCGAATACAATGAGCAGTTCTTC. The chain couples TRBV5-1 to TRBJ2-1; D remains unclear. CDR1 and CDR2 from the germline V gene are SGHRS and YFSETQ. Trimming left V 4 bases short and J 4 bases short, with 3 bases between. The length of the CDR3 is 11 residues. The variable domain in full, with the rest retrieved from reference TRBV5-1 and TRBJ2-1, is KAGVTQTPRYLIKTRGQQVTLSCSPISGHRSVSWYQQTPGQGLQFLFEYFSETQRNKGNFPGRFSGRQFSNSRSEMNVSTLELGDSALYLCASSEYNEQFFGPGTRLTVL.